These 6 T cell receptor beta chains came from one sample sequenced in a study of T cell changes during pregnancy in multiple sclerosis. Some clones are missing from TCRdb's copy, which holds only in-frame ones; the method was immunoSEQ multiplex PCR. Among 120,000 or so clones listed, roughly 92% were seen once. Sequenced here: peripheral blood, sampled before pregnancy. Receptors were obtained from a female donor with multiple sclerosis, enrolled in a pregnancy study.

The chain joins TRBV6-5 to TRBJ1-5; a weak D match, TRBD1 (5 bases). The CDR3 has 15 residues. V lost 6 bases and J 0 bases, leaving 12 bases between the germline ends. The germline CDR1 and CDR2 sequences are MNHEY and SVGAGI. In DNA form, the CDR3 reads TGTGCCAGCAGGGAGGGGACCTATAGCAATCAGCCCCAGCATTTT. It codes for CASREGTYSNQPQHF.

In this sample, this clone turned up once. The V and J genes are TRBV4-1 and TRBJ1-6, with TRBD1 matching over 9 bases. V trimming: 4 bases; J trimming: 8 bases; junction bases outside the gene matches: 6. This CDR3 spans 15 amino acids. Looked up from germline, CDR1 is MGHRA and CDR2 is YSYEKL. This CDR3 is CASSLDGTGHSPLHF. The CDR3 coding sequence is TGCGCCAGCAGCCTGGACGGGACAGGGCATTCACCCCTCCACTTT.

This clone appeared once. The chain couples TRBV5-6 to TRBJ2-1; possible D gene TRBD1, 5 bases. V was pared by 4 bases and J by 4 bases, with 15 bases between. The CDR3 totals 15 residues. CDR1 is SGHDT and CDR2 is YYEEEE in the germline V gene. The CDR3 sequence is CASSRVDAGYNEQFF. For the CDR3, the DNA is TGTGCCAGCAGCCGAGTGGATGCAGGGTACAATGAGCAGTTCTTC.

The genes are TRBV9 and TRBJ2-1; TRBD1 is a possible D gene (5 bases). The CDR3 runs to 17 residues. Trimming pared 3 bases from V and 7 bases from J, leaving 23 bases between. Germline CDR1 reads SGDLS; CDR2 reads YYNGEE. The chain's CDR3 is CASSAYRGADRNNEQFF. CDR3 DNA: TGTGCCAGCAGCGCCTACCGTGGGGCCGACCGTAATAATGAGCAGTTCTTC. Together with reference TRBV9 and TRBJ2-1, the CDR3 gives the full variable domain: DSGVTQTPKHLITATGQRVTLRCSPRSGDLSVYWYQQSLDQGLQFLIQYYNGEERAKGNILERFSAQQFPDLHSELNLSSLELGDSALYFCASSAYRGADRNNEQFFGPGTRLTVL.

This sequence joins TRBV9 and TRBJ2-1; 11 nucleotides align to TRBD2. The V gene end was trimmed by 4 bases and the J gene end by 4 bases; junction bases not matched to a gene: 4. Per the germline V gene, CDR1 is SGDLS and CDR2 is YYNGEE. The CDR3 runs 15 residues. CDR3 sequence (DNA): TGTGCCAGCAGCTCCTTAGCGGGAGGGTACAATGAGCAGTTCTTC. The encoded protein is CASSSLAGGYNEQFF. The entire variable domain, with the rest obtained from reference TRBV9 and TRBJ2-1, is as follows: DSGVTQTPKHLITATGQRVTLRCSPRSGDLSVYWYQQSLDQGLQFLIQYYNGEERAKGNILERFSAQQFPDLHSELNLSSLELGDSALYFCASSSLAGGYNEQFFGPGTRLTVL.

The rearrangement joins TRBV5-1 to TRBJ1-4; possibly TRBD1 for D (5 bases). Trimming stripped 3 bases from V and 0 bases from J, with 9 bases between. Germline V CDR1 and CDR2: SGHRS, YFSETQ. The CDR3 is 15 amino acids. The CDR3 is CASSYPGATNEKLFF. CDR3 in DNA: TGCGCCAGCAGCTACCCGGGGGCAACTAATGAAAAACTGTTTTTT.